This T cell receptor (beta chain) appears in the sequencing data of a study of human T cells and chemical hapten exposure (dated by TCRdb to the early 2020s). Broadly, across the study: For sensitization, 2% DPC in acetone was applied to a 2 cm by 2 cm area of upper inner arm skin. Libraries were pooled for sequencing, and variation in per-sample TCR yields was attributed mainly to small differences in library volumes within the pool. Patch testing on the upper back used Finn chambers containing 0.01% DPC, with scoring done after 6 days according to International Contact Dermatitis Research Group standards. This study followed changes in the peripheral blood TCR repertoire in vivo during primary and secondary sensitization of alopecia patients to the hapten diphenylcyclopropenone (DPC). Blood samples were taken from patients before sensitization (week 0) and then at 2, 6 and about 24 weeks after DPC sensitization. Blood for TCR sequencing was provided by twenty-nine alopecia patients at one to four time points (pre-sensitization, 2, 6 and 24 weeks). The mostly female patient cohort included alopecia areata with under or over 50% scalp involvement, alopecia totalis and alopecia universalis. Throughout the approximately 23-week study period, patients were also given weekly therapeutic DPC doses on the scalp.

Study-wide conclusions, independent of this receptor: A positive correlation was found between the number of PT1 expanded TCRs and patch test score, with significance reached at thresholds 8, 16 and 32 but not 4. Because all patients had alopecia, a presumed autoimmune disease, the immune response of the patients might differ from that of healthy individuals. Significantly more large CDR3 similarity clusters were formed by expanded TCRs than by pre-sensitization or healthy control sets, consistent with antigen-driven responses. After repeated subsampling, changes were observed in the strength of the expansion versus patch-test correlation and in the threshold at which the correlation became significant. DPC sensitization did not change the number of TCRs with a frequency above 1 in 1000, and there was no evidence of changes in global repertoire structure.

V lost 0 bases and J lost 3 bases; the stretch between them is 9 bases long. The CDR3 contains 14 residues, cysteine and phenylalanine counted. Only the CDR3 DNA stays, 42 bases, in frame from base 1. CDR1 SGHRS and CDR2 YFSETQ were looked up in the germline V gene. What the time point label conveys for this sample: patch test 1, 2 weeks after DPC sensitization. In the paper's terms, the treatment or condition label means: therapeutic diphenylcyclopropenone sensitization with weekly scalp DPC. At each patch-test visit, blood was drawn before the patch test was applied. Patients were eligible if aged 18 to 70, diagnosed with alopecia and judged suitable for DPC therapy, and pregnant patients were excluded. Total RNA was extracted from unfractionated whole blood collected in Tempus Blood RNA tubes. A remark on this clonotype: No cognate antigen has been identified for it. Base qualities are not at hand, and no much larger clone is one base apart.

The library was prepared using RACE. TCRdb shows the sequencer as NextSeq 500. During library preparation, unique molecular identifiers were attached to individual cDNA molecules so that TCRs could be counted in a quantitative, reproducible way. Each blood RNA sample was used to sequence both TCR alpha and TCR beta chains. On the study's bioinformatics: Samples had a median of about 96,000 TCRs, with a range from roughly 20,000 to 690,600. The Decombinator software suite was used to annotate the V, J and CDR3 of the TCR reads. For PS versus PT1 abundance plots, all samples were subsampled to the same number of TCRs (28,000). TCRs were defined as expanded if absent before sensitization and observed at least eight times at the 2-week time point. In-frame beta chains were kept once TCRdb had trimmed the public reads at Q25 with fastp and called clones with MiXCR. Each entry merges the rows of one CDR3 protein and shows their most common DNA and genes. None of the V and J calls come from the authors' own analysis; TCRdb made them. This sample comprises 95,000 to 100,000 distinct CDR3 sequences, roughly 12% of them detected only once. In total, the top ten clones hold 2.1% of the sample.

This receptor chain uses TRBV5-1 and TRBJ2-5, with the D gene not confidently named. The receptor comes from a woman in her thirties or forties with alopecia areata. Some clones in this sample may be carry-over from other donors' samples. The sample consisted of whole blood, taken in connection with sensitization to the hapten diphenylcyclopropenone (DPC). The sequenced DNA is TGCGCCAGCAGCTTGGGGGCCTCGGAAGAGACCCAGTACTTC. The encoded protein is CASSLGASEETQYF.